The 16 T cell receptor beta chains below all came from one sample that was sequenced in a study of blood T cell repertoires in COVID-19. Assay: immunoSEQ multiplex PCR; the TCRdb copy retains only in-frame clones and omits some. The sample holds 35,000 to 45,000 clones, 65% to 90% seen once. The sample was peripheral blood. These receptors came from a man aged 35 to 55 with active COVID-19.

The DNA for the CDR3 is TGTGCCAGCAGCCGACGGTCCGGGACAGCCGGAACCTATGGCTACACCTTC. It specifies CASSRRSGTAGTYGYTF. The chain couples TRBV6-2 or TRBV6-3 to TRBJ1-2, with 7 bases fitting TRBD1. The junction had 17 bases not matched to a gene; V was cut back by 6 bases and J by 4 bases. This CDR3 region has 17 residues. CDR1 is MNHEY, CDR2 SVGEGT, per germline.

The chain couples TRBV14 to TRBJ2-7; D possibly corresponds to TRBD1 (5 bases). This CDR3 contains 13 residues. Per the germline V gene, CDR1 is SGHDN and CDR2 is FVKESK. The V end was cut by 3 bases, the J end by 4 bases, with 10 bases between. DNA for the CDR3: TGTGCCAGCAGCCAGGACACCTTATACGAGCAGTACTTC. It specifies CASSQDTLYEQYF.

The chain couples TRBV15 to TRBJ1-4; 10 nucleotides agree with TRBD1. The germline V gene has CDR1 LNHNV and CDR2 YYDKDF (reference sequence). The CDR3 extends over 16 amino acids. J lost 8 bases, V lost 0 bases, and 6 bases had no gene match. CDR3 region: CATSRDQGTGAEKLFF. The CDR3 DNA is TGTGCCACCAGCAGAGATCAGGGGACAGGGGCGGAAAAACTGTTTTTT.

The CDR3 region is CASSLVSGRSEQYF. The DNA for the CDR3 is TGCGCCAGCAGCTTGGTTAGCGGTAGAAGCGAGCAGTACTTC. This chain uses TRBV5-1 with TRBJ2-7; maybe TRBD2 (6 bases). The CDR3 sequence is 14 residues long. The V and J ends lost 0 bases and 6 bases respectively, with 13 bases between them. Germline lookup yields CDR1 SGHRS and CDR2 YFSETQ.

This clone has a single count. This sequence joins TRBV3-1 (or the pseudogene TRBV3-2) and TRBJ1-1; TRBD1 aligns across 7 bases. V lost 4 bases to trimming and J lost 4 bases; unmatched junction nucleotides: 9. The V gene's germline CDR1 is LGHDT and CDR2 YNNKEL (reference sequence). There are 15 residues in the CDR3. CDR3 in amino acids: CASSLSPTGITEAFF. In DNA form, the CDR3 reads TGTGCCAGCAGCCTCAGCCCGACAGGGATCACTGAAGCTTTCTTT.

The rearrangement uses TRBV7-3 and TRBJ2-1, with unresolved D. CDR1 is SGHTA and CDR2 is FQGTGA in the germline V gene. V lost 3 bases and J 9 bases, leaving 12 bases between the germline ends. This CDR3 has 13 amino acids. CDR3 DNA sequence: TGTGCCAGCAGCTTTGTTTCCAACTCTGAGCAGTTCTTC. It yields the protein CASSFVSNSEQFF.

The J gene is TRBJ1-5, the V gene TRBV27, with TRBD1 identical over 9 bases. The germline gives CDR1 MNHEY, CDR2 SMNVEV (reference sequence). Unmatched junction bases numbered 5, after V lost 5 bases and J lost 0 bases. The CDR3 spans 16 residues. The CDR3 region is CASSPGTGISNQPQHF. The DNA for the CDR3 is TGTGCCAGCAGTCCCGGGACAGGGATTAGCAATCAGCCCCAGCATTTT.

DNA for the CDR3: TGTGCCAGCAGCCAGTCCGGGACAGGTTTTACCGGGGAGCTGTTTTTT. Translated, it gives CASSQSGTGFTGELFF. The chain links TRBV3-1 (or the pseudogene TRBV3-2) to TRBJ2-2; 8 nucleotides agree with TRBD1. In germline, CDR1 is LGHDT, CDR2 YNNKEL (reference sequence). The CDR3 extends over 16 amino acids. With V trimmed by 3 bases and J by 5 bases, 8 bases remained unmatched.

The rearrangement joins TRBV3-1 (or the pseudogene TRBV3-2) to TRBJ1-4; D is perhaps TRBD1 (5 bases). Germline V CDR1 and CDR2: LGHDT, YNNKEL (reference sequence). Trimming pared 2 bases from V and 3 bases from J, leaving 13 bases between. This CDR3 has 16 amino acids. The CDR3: CASSQPTRGANEKLFF. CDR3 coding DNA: TGTGCCAGCAGCCAACCTACCCGGGGGGCTAATGAAAAACTGTTTTTT.

The CDR3 DNA is TGTGCCAGCAGCGTCACGGCGGGAGTAGATTACAATGAGCAGTTCTTC. Translation: CASSVTAGVDYNEQFF. The chain joins TRBV9 to TRBJ2-1, with TRBD2 identical over 7 bases. V dropped 2 bases and J dropped 4; count of bases not matched to a gene: 9. The CDR3 runs 16 residues. The germline V gene encodes CDR1 SGDLS and CDR2 YYNGEE. Combining the CDR3 with reference TRBV9 and TRBJ2-1 gives the whole variable domain DSGVTQTPKHLITATGQRVTLRCSPRSGDLSVYWYQQSLDQGLQFLIQYYNGEERAKGNILERFSAQQFPDLHSELNLSSLELGDSALYFCASSVTAGVDYNEQFFGPGTRLTVL.

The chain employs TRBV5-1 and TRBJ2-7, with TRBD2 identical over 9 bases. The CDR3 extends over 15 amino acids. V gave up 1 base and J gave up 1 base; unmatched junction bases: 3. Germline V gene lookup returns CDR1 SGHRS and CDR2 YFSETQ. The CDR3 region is CASSLRLAGSYEQYF. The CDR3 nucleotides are TGCGCCAGCAGCTTGAGGCTAGCGGGGTCCTACGAGCAGTACTTC.

The CDR3 DNA sequence: TGTGCCAGCAGCTTGGACAGGGGGGCCGAGCAGTACTTC. This gives the protein CASSLDRGAEQYF. The V gene is TRBV5-4, the J gene TRBJ2-7; 8 bases align to TRBD1. Germline V gene data show CDR1 as SGHNT and CDR2 as YYREEE (reference sequence). The CDR3 contains 13 residues. Losses at the gene ends were 0 bases for V and 6 bases for J; bases not matched to a gene: 2.

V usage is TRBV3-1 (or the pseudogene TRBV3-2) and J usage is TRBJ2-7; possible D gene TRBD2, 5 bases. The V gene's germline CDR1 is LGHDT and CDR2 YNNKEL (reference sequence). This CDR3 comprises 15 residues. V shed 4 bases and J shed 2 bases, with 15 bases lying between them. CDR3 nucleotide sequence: TGTGCCAGCAGCCCCCGTGCGGGTGGGGCCTACGAGCAGTACTTC. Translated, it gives CASSPRAGGAYEQYF.

In nucleotides, the CDR3 is TGCGCCAGCAGCCAAGGCCCTTGGAGGGATGGCTACACCTTC. Residues: CASSQGPWRDGYTF. The chain employs TRBV4-1 and TRBJ1-2; D call uncertain. From germline, CDR1 is MGHRA and CDR2 YSYEKL. The CDR3 totals 14 residues. Trimming left V 1 base short and J 6 bases short, with 12 bases between.

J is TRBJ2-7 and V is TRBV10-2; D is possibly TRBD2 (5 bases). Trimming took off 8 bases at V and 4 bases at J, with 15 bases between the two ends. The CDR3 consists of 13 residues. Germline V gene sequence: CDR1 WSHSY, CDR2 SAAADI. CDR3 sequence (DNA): TGCGCCAGCCGAGGGTCCTCGAGATACGAGCAGTACTTC. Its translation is CASRGSSRYEQYF.

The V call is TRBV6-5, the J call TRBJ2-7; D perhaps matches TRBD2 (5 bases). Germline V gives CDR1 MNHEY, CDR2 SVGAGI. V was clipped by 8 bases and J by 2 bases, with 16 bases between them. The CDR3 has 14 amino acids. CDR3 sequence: CASLWLKRAYEQYF. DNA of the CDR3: TGTGCCAGCCTCTGGTTGAAGAGGGCCTACGAGCAGTACTTC.